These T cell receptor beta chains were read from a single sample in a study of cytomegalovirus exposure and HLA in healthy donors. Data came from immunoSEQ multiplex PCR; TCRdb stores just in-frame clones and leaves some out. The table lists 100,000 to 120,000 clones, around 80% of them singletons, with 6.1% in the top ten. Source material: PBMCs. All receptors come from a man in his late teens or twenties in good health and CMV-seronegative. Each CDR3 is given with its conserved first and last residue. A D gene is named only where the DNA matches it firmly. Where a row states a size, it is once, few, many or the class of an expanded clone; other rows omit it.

TGTGCCAGCAGCGACAGGGGGCAAGGCACCGGGGAGCTGTTTTTT	CASSDRGQGTGELFF	.	TRBD1	TRBJ2-2	TRBV7-9
TGCGCCAGCAGCCAAACGGGACAGAACAATCAGCCCCAGCATTTT	CASSQTGQNNQPQHF	.	TRBD1	TRBJ1-5	TRBV5-1
TGTGCCAGCACCTCCGACAGGGGCAATAGCAATCAGCCCCAGCATTTT	CASTSDRGNSNQPQHF	.	TRBD1	TRBJ1-5	TRBV2
TGTGCCAGCAGCTTAGTCGGCAGGGGAGTACCCACTAATGAAAAACTGTTTTTT	CASSLVGRGVPTNEKLFF	.	.	TRBJ1-4	TRBV7-8
TGTGCCAGCAGCCAAGAGAGACTAGCGGGAGTCCAGTATTTT	CASSQERLAGVQYF	.	TRBD2	TRBJ2-3	TRBV5-4
TGTGCCAGCAGTTTCACCGCTTACAACACAGATACGCAGTATTTT	CASSFTAYNTDTQYF	.	.	TRBJ2-3	TRBV7-3
TGTTCCAGCAGCTTCCAGGGACTGTCCTACGAGCAGTACTTC	CSSSFQGLSYEQYF	.	.	TRBJ2-7	TRBV7-9
TGTGCCAGTAGTCGGGACAGGGTATCATATGGCTACACCTTC	CASSRDRVSYGYTF	.	TRBD1	TRBJ1-2	TRBV19
TGTGCCAGCAGCTACGTTAGCGGGAGGGCCACAGATACGCAGTATTTT	CASSYVSGRATDTQYF	.	TRBD2	TRBJ2-3	TRBV7-3
TGCGCCAGCAGCCGGACAGGGACGTCCTACGAGCAGTACTTC	CASSRTGTSYEQYF	.	TRBD1	TRBJ2-7	TRBV10-1
TGTGCCAGTACCCTAGACCGCAGCTCCTACAATGAGCAGTTCTTC	CASTLDRSSYNEQFF	once	.	TRBJ2-1	TRBV19
TGTGCCAGCAGGACAGGGCACAGCTCCTACGAGCAGTACTTC	CASRTGHSSYEQYF	.	TRBD1	TRBJ2-7	TRBV7-9
TGTGCCAGCAGTTTATCACGGGGAATTAATCAGCCCCAGCATTTT	CASSLSRGINQPQHF	.	.	TRBJ1-5	TRBV27
TGTGCCAGCAGCTCAAGCGGGAGGAAAGAGACCCAGTACTTC	CASSSSGRKETQYF	once	TRBD2	TRBJ2-5	TRBV5-4
TGTGCCAGCAGCTTAGCTAGCGGAGGTTCCTACGAGCAGTACTTC	CASSLASGGSYEQYF	.	TRBD2	TRBJ2-7	TRBV11-3
TGCGCCAGCAGTTCAGGACAGGGGCACACAGATACGCAGTATTTT	CASSSGQGHTDTQYF	.	TRBD1	TRBJ2-3	TRBV5-1
TGTGCCAGCAGCCCGGGCGGGGGGTACAATGAGCAGTTCTTC	CASSPGGGYNEQFF	.	TRBD2	TRBJ2-1	TRBV6-6
TGTGCCAGCAGCCACCCCAGCGGAAACATTCAGTACTTC	CASSHPSGNIQYF	few	.	TRBJ2-4	TRBV7-9
TGTGCCAGCAGCCCAAATCGTCGACAGCATAGCAATCAGCCCCAGCATTTT	CASSPNRRQHSNQPQHF	.	.	TRBJ1-5	TRBV27